This T cell receptor (beta chain) is drawn from a study of response to subunit inactivated influenza vaccine. With regard to this clonotype: Its specificity is not known.

One entry per CDR3 protein results from TCRdb running MiXCR on the RT-PCR reads. Here the sample spans roughly 650,000 distinct CDR3 sequences, around 14% being singletons. Findings and limits, study-wide: Authors suggested each seasonal flu vaccination may recruit only limited numbers of new T cells.

The clonotype was recovered from a man aged 50 or older who received an inactivated influenza vaccine. Sequences were derived from PBMCs from blood, sampled 11 to 12 days after vaccination.

The DNA for the CDR3 is TGTGCCAGCAGTTTAGTACAGGGGGAGTACGAGCAGTACTTC. Translating it yields CASSLVQGEYEQYF. The chain recombines TRBV12-3 or TRBV12-4 with TRBJ2-7; 8 bases are a match to TRBD1. The CDR3 has 14 amino acids. V gave up 1 base and J gave up 4 bases; unmatched junction bases: 3.